A selection of T cell receptor beta chains follows, all from one sample in a study of control samples from healthy donors and cancer patients. TCRdb's table, derived via immunoSEQ multiplex PCR, lists solely in-frame clones and lacks some. The data hold 140,000 to 150,000 clones, with roughly 90% observed a single time. Sequencing was done on a sample of blood. All receptors come from a man aged 30 to 39 in good health. The CDR3 runs from the conserved cysteine through the conserved F or W. The D gene is left open where the match is weak. A row's size may be missing; if present it is once, few, many or a size class.

>TRBV11-2|TRBJ2-7|TRBD2|.
CASSLLAGWEQYF
TGTGCCAGCAGCTTACTAGCGGGGTGGGAGCAGTACTTC
>TRBV28|TRBJ1-5|.|.
CASTTRNSRAGQPQHF
TGTGCCAGCACCACTCGCAACAGCAGGGCGGGCCAGCCCCAGCATTTT
>TRBV29-1|TRBJ1-4|.|.
CSVMGYQTATNEKLFF
TGCAGCGTTATGGGATACCAAACTGCAACTAATGAAAAACTGTTTTTT
>TRBV5-4|TRBJ2-5|TRBD2|.
CASSLTSGSRMETQYF
TGTGCCAGCAGCTTGACTAGCGGGAGTAGAATGGAGACCCAGTACTTC
>TRBV11-2|TRBJ2-2|.|.
CASMRSGANTGELFF
TGTGCCAGCATGAGGTCGGGCGCGAACACCGGGGAGCTGTTTTTT
>TRBV6-1|TRBJ2-3|.|.
CASSARGTGVADTQYF
TGTGCCAGCAGTGCCCGGGGGACGGGAGTGGCAGATACGCAGTATTTT
>TRBV10-3|TRBJ2-6|TRBD2|.
CAISSGGITGANVLTF
TGTGCCATCAGTTCGGGGGGGATAACTGGGGCCAACGTCCTGACTTTC
>TRBV29-1|TRBJ1-2|TRBD1|.
CSVSWAGGNSYGYTF
TGCAGCGTTAGTTGGGCAGGGGGCAACAGCTATGGCTACACCTTC
>TRBV14|TRBJ2-4|.|few
CASSHLQASKNIQYF
TGTGCCAGCAGCCACTTACAAGCCTCCAAAAACATTCAGTACTTC
>TRBV18|TRBJ2-6|TRBD2|.
CASSPRASGGSNSGANVLTF
TGTGCCAGCTCACCACGGGCTAGCGGGGGGTCCAACTCTGGGGCCAACGTCCTGACTTTC
>TRBV20-1|TRBJ1-2|.|.
CSASRVGVEGYTF
TGCAGTGCTAGTCGCGTGGGGGTAGAAGGCTACACCTTC
>TRBV19|TRBJ2-7|.|.
CASSTSRVYEQYF
TGTGCCAGTAGTACCTCCAGGGTTTACGAGCAGTACTTC
>TRBV5-6|TRBJ1-1|.|.
CASSFGSTAEAFF
TGTGCCAGCAGCTTTGGATCGACCGCTGAAGCTTTCTTT
>TRBV11-1|TRBJ1-1|.|.
CASSLDRTEAFF
TGTGCCAGCAGCCTTGACAGGACTGAAGCTTTCTTT
>TRBV19|TRBJ1-1|.|.
CATGLRKNTEAFF
TGTGCCACCGGACTACGTAAAAACACTGAAGCTTTCTTT
>TRBV19|TRBJ2-7|TRBD2|.
CASRSGTSNYEQYF
TGTGCCAGTAGGTCCGGGACTAGCAACTACGAGCAGTACTTC
>TRBV6-5|TRBJ2-5|.|.
CASSTRSRFETQYF
TGTGCCAGCAGCACCCGATCTAGATTCGAGACCCAGTACTTC
>TRBV3-1/TRBV3-2|TRBJ1-1|TRBD1|.
CASSQQQGAGTEAFF
TGTGCCAGCAGCCAGCAACAGGGGGCCGGAACTGAAGCTTTCTTT
>TRBV18|TRBJ2-7|.|.
CASSPSQGGSYEQYF
TGTGCCAGCTCACCCTCGCAGGGGGGCTCTTACGAGCAGTACTTC
>TRBV15|TRBJ1-1|.|.
CATSGTGQLNTEAFF
TGTGCCACCAGCGGGACGGGACAATTAAACACTGAAGCTTTCTTT
>TRBV6-1|TRBJ2-7|.|.
CASSEHPAYEQYF
TGTGCCAGCAGTGAACATCCCGCTTACGAGCAGTACTTC
>TRBV6-5|TRBJ2-2|.|.
CAGGQLSNTGELFF
TGTGCCGGGGGTCAGTTATCGAACACCGGGGAGCTGTTTTTT
>TRBV11-3|TRBJ2-7|.|.
CASSVSSSYEQYF
TGTGCCAGCAGCGTAAGTTCCTCCTACGAGCAGTACTTC
>TRBV12-3/TRBV12-4|TRBJ2-7|.|.
CASSLFYEQYF
TGTGCCAGCAGTCTTTTCTACGAGCAGTACTTC
>TRBV6-5|TRBJ2-7|.|few
CASSYSSRDEQYF
TGTGCCAGCAGTTACTCGTCCAGGGACGAGCAGTACTTC
>TRBV7-8|TRBJ2-7|TRBD2|.
CASSKTPSGSSYEQYF
TGTGCCAGCAGCAAGACCCCTAGCGGGAGTTCATACGAGCAGTACTTC
>TRBV2|TRBJ1-2|TRBD1|.
CASSDRQGGGYTF
TGTGCCAGCAGTGACCGACAGGGCGGGGGCTACACCTTC
>TRBV30|TRBJ2-6|.|.
CAWSGAGANVLTF
TGTGCCTGGAGTGGGGCCGGGGCCAACGTCCTGACTTTC
>TRBV12-5|TRBJ1-1|.|once
CASGFMGQAAPGTEAFF
TGTGCTAGTGGTTTTATGGGGCAGGCCGCCCCCGGGACTGAAGCTTTCTTT
>TRBV7-2|TRBJ2-1|.|.
CASSPELSYEQFF
TGTGCCAGCAGCCCCGAGCTTAGCTATGAGCAGTTCTTC
>TRBV7-9|TRBJ2-1|TRBD2|.
CASSLDSGRAYNEQFF
TGTGCCAGCAGCTTAGATAGCGGGAGGGCCTACAATGAGCAGTTCTTC
>TRBV27|TRBJ2-5|.|.
CASSMGRGETQYF
TGTGCCAGTAGCATGGGACGAGGAGAGACCCAGTACTTC
>TRBV7-6|TRBJ2-7|.|.
CASSLGKSGALYEQYF
TGTGCCAGCAGCTTAGGGAAGTCGGGGGCCCTGTACGAGCAGTACTTC
>TRBV2|TRBJ1-5|.|.
CASSGGGRNQPQHF
TGTGCCAGCAGTGGGGGGGGCAGAAATCAGCCCCAGCATTTT
>TRBV11-1|TRBJ2-1|TRBD2|.
CASRELADYNEQFF
TGTGCCAGCAGGGAACTAGCGGACTACAATGAGCAGTTCTTC
>TRBV4-3|TRBJ2-5|.|.
CASSQAQGETQYF
TGCGCCAGCAGCCAAGCGCAGGGAGAGACCCAGTACTTC
>TRBV7-2|TRBJ1-2|.|.
CASSFRGNYGYTF
TGTGCCAGCAGCTTTAGGGGAAACTATGGCTACACCTTC
>TRBV27|TRBJ2-2|.|.
CASRNRRDYTGELFF
TGTGCCAGCCGAAATAGAAGGGATTACACCGGGGAGCTGTTTTTT
>TRBV5-1|TRBJ1-6|.|few
CASSLMQYNSPLHF
TGCGCCAGCAGCTTGATGCAGTATAATTCACCCCTCCACTTT
>TRBV10-3|TRBJ1-1|.|.
CAISDRENTEAFF
TGTGCCATCAGTGATAGGGAGAACACTGAAGCTTTCTTT
>TRBV4-1|TRBJ2-7|.|.
CASSQRLGYEQYF
TGCGCCAGCAGCCAAAGACTCGGCTACGAGCAGTACTTC
>TRBV19|TRBJ2-2|.|.
CASISRTGELFF
TGTGCCAGTATTAGCCGTACCGGGGAGCTGTTTTTT
>TRBV24-1|TRBJ2-2|.|.
CATQDSGDTGELFF
TGTGCCACCCAGGATTCGGGGGACACCGGGGAGCTGTTTTTT
>TRBV21-1|TRBJ2-2|.|once
CASSGPVAETTGELFF
TGTGCCAGCAGCGGACCGGTAGCGGAGACCACCGGGGAGCTGTTTTTT
>TRBV4-1|TRBJ2-7|.|.
CASSQDPSHYEQYF
TGCGCCAGCAGCCAAGATCCTAGTCACTACGAGCAGTACTTC
>TRBV2|TRBJ2-3|.|.
CASRQQGMVRTDTQYF
TGTGCCAGCAGACAACAGGGTATGGTGAGGACAGATACGCAGTATTTT
>TRBV11-3|TRBJ2-7|.|once
CASSFDPAYEQYF
TGTGCCAGCAGCTTCGACCCTGCCTACGAGCAGTACTTC
>TRBV29-1|TRBJ2-1|TRBD1|once
CSVLRDRTKGEQFF
TGCAGCGTGCTCCGGGACAGGACGAAGGGTGAGCAGTTCTTC
>TRBV5-1|TRBJ2-7|.|.
CASSRDGSSYEQYF
TGCGCCAGCAGCCGGGACGGAAGTTCCTACGAGCAGTACTTC
>TRBV4-1|TRBJ1-2|TRBD1|.
CASSQEIPGQGNYGYTF
TGCGCCAGCAGCCAAGAGATCCCGGGACAGGGGAACTATGGCTACACCTTC
>TRBV15|TRBJ2-2|TRBD2|.
CATSKRRGGIVGSELFF
TGTGCCACCAGCAAAAGGCGGGGGGGGATTGTAGGTTCGGAGCTGTTTTTT
>TRBV3-1/TRBV3-2|TRBJ2-7|.|few
CASSQAGEQYF
TGTGCCAGCAGCCAAGCAGGGGAGCAGTACTTC